The T cell receptor (beta chain) under discussion was sequenced for a study of blood T cell repertoires in COVID-19. CDR3 length: 14 amino acids. Germline V gene lookup returns CDR1 MNHEY and CDR2 SVGAGI. The ends were cut back, 10 bases at V and 8 bases at J, with 24 bases in the middle. Only in-frame clones appear in the TCRdb table, and some are missing; sequencing was by immunoSEQ multiplex PCR. Counted here are 45,000 to 55,000 clones, around 90% occurring once; the ten biggest clones make up less than 4.5%. The specimen was peripheral blood. The rearrangement joins TRBV6-5 to TRBJ2-7, with TRBD1 as a possible D gene (6 bases). This TCR came from a human donor in a cohort sampled during active COVID-19. CDR3 bases: TGTGCCACCAAAGGGGGTCGGGGAGCTGGGCAGCAGTACTTC. Translation: CATKGGRGAGQQYF.